The source of this T cell receptor (beta chain) is a study of early T cells in non-severe SARS-CoV-2 infection. Study-wide context: Chains were not paired, and sequencing was done on bulk RNA from unsorted whole blood.

This clonotype showed up just a few times. As yet, its antigen is unknown. V shed 3 bases and J shed 2 bases, with 10 bases lying between them. Germline V gives CDR1 LGHDT, CDR2 YNNKEL (reference sequence). The CDR3 spans 14 residues. Findings of the study overall: CD4 and private specificities were missed by VDJdb matching, which favored anti-spike CD8 responses.

TCRdb fed the 5' RACE reads into MiXCR, producing one record per CDR3 protein. The sample consists of around 92,000 distinct CDR3 sequences, 11% of them appearing once. This chain connects TRBV3-1 to TRBJ1-2; no firm D call. Sequencing was carried out using whole blood. The clonotype was recovered from an adult who was a healthcare worker with PCR-confirmed SARS-CoV-2 infection or an uninfected control (not recorded which). The CDR3 loop reads CASSHYGVNYGYTF. The CDR3 DNA sequence: TGTGCCAGCAGCCACTACGGGGTCAACTATGGCTACACCTTC.